The 17 T cell receptor beta chains given below trace back to one sample, sequenced in a study of shared clonotypes between healthy human individuals. The naive CD8 fraction comprised CD45RO-negative cells positively selected for CCR7 and excluded terminally differentiated effector memory CD45RA+ cells. Profiling relied on immunoSEQ multiplex PCR, and the TCRdb table lists in-frame clones only, not all of them. Found here are more than 2 million clones, approximately 92% of them singletons; the top ten hold around 1.7%. The sample taken for sequencing was naive CD8+ T cells from PBMCs. Receptors originate from a man between 18 and 29 years old in good health. Some clones in this sample may be carry-over from other donors' samples.

The rearrangement links TRBV19 to TRBJ1-5; possible D gene TRBD1, 5 bases. Germline V gives CDR1 LNHDA, CDR2 SQIVND (reference sequence). V was clipped by 5 bases and J by 3 bases, with 14 bases between them. The CDR3 consists of 15 residues. In nucleotides, the CDR3 is TGTGCCAGTAGTGCCTCAGGGTTCCACAATCAGCCCCAGCATTTT. This gives the protein CASSASGFHNQPQHF.

This chain connects TRBV7-9 to TRBJ1-1; no clear D. Germline CDR1 SEHNR, CDR2 FQNEAQ (reference sequence). V shed 1 base and J shed 5 bases, with 11 bases lying between them. The CDR3 is 14 amino acids. The CDR3 loop is CASSLVMSWTEAFF. The DNA of the CDR3 is TGTGCCAGCAGCTTAGTGATGTCTTGGACTGAAGCTTTCTTT.

J is TRBJ2-1 and V is TRBV28, with D tentatively TRBD2 (6 bases). V lost 6 bases to trimming and J lost 7 bases, with 34 bases between them. CDR3 size: 20 residues. Looked up from germline, CDR1 is MDHEN and CDR2 is SYDVKM. The CDR3 protein is CASSLIGIAASNHRENEQFF. The CDR3 DNA follows: TGTGCCAGCAGCCTCATCGGGATAGCGGCTTCCAACCATCGGGAGAATGAGCAGTTCTTC. The whole variable domain, remainder taken from reference TRBV28 and TRBJ2-1, is DVKVTQSSRYLVKRTGEKVFLECVQDMDHENMFWYRQDPGLGLRLIYFSYDVKMKEKGDIPEGYSVSREKKERFSLILESASTNQTSMYLCASSLIGIAASNHRENEQFFGPGTRLTVL.

This clone occurred once. This chain links TRBV9 with TRBJ2-7, with D possibly matching TRBD2 (6 bases). V was cut by 3 bases and J by 3 bases, with 19 bases left in between. The CDR3 sequence is 16 residues long. Per the germline V gene, CDR1 is SGDLS and CDR2 is YYNGEE. CDR3 nucleotide sequence: TGTGCCAGCAGCGCAGACCCCGGGAGACTCTACTACGAGCAGTACTTC. As protein: CASSADPGRLYYEQYF.

The genes are TRBV28 and TRBJ2-7, with 8 bases identical to TRBD1. The CDR3 spans 13 residues. The germline V gene has CDR1 MDHEN and CDR2 SYDVKM. Trimming at V came to 6 bases and at J to 2 bases, leaving 3 bases not matched to a gene. As DNA, the CDR3 is TGTGCCAGCAGCCGACAGGGGCCCTACGAGCAGTACTTC. It codes for CASSRQGPYEQYF.

Concerning this clone: Other nucleotide sequences in the sample specify the same CDR3. The genes are TRBV5-1 and TRBJ2-7, with 7 nucleotides matching TRBD2. V gave up 3 bases and J gave up 7 bases; unmatched junction bases: 1. The germline gives CDR1 SGHRS, CDR2 YFSETQ. CDR3 length equals 11 residues. Written as DNA, the CDR3 is TGCGCCAGCAGCTGGGGAGGGGAGCAGTACTTC. This codes for CASSWGGEQYF.

This chain's CDR3 is CASSLKMEVTGELFF. CDR3 DNA sequence: TGTGCCAGCAGCTTAAAAATGGAGGTCACCGGGGAGCTGTTTTTT. The chain joins TRBV13 to TRBJ2-2; D is perhaps TRBD2 (5 bases). The CDR3 consists of 15 residues. Germline CDR1 is PRHDT and CDR2 is FYEKMQ (reference sequence). The ends were cut back, 2 bases at V and 4 bases at J, with 11 bases in the middle.

The CDR3 spells CSVPGGRKSTDTQYF. DNA of the CDR3: TGCAGCGTTCCAGGGGGTCGGAAAAGCACAGATACGCAGTATTTT. The V gene is TRBV29-1, the J gene TRBJ2-3; 7 nucleotides align to TRBD1. Germline lookup yields CDR1 SQVTM and CDR2 ANQGSEA. The CDR3 runs to 15 residues. J lost 0 bases, V lost 5 bases, and 8 bases had no gene match.

V gene TRBV6-1 combines with J gene TRBJ1-5, with 7 bases lining up with TRBD1. The CDR3 totals 14 residues. The J segment lost 6 bases and the V segment lost 7 bases, leaving 9 bases of the junction unmatched. In germline, CDR1 is MNHNS, CDR2 SASEGT. The CDR3 loop reads CASNINRGSQPQHF. The CDR3 nucleotides are TGTGCCAGCAACATTAACAGGGGAAGTCAGCCCCAGCATTTT.

The chain couples TRBV5-5 to TRBJ2-7, with D possibly matching TRBD2 (5 bases). This CDR3 is built from 16 residues. The germline gives CDR1 SGHKS, CDR2 YYEKEE (reference sequence). V lost 4 bases to trimming and J lost 0 bases, with 17 bases between them. CDR3 sequence reads: CASSQRPGGPSYEQYF. The CDR3 coding sequence is TGTGCCAGCAGCCAAAGACCCGGAGGACCCTCCTACGAGCAGTACTTC.

The rearrangement joins TRBV30 to TRBJ1-3; maybe TRBD1 (5 bases). Germline V gene sequence: CDR1 GTSNPN, CDR2 SVGIG (reference sequence). Between the trimmed V and J ends, which lost 5 bases and 3 bases, there was a span of 8 bases. The CDR3 consists of 12 residues. The CDR3 is CAWWDFGNTIYF. DNA of the CDR3: TGTGCCTGGTGGGACTTTGGAAACACCATATATTTT.

The chain uses TRBV28 and TRBJ2-2; TRBD2 agrees at 9 bases. The CDR3 length is 14 residues. The ends lost 6 bases at V and 3 bases at J; junction bases unmatched: 2. Germline-derived CDR1 and CDR2 are MDHEN and SYDVKM. The CDR3 is CASRAGGYTGELFF. The CDR3 DNA reads TGTGCCAGCAGGGCGGGAGGGTACACCGGGGAGCTGTTTTTT.

The chain employs TRBV18 and TRBJ1-3; D may be TRBD1 (5 bases). V lost 3 bases and J 0 bases, leaving 15 bases between the germline ends. CDR1 KGHSH and CDR2 LQKENI come from the germline V gene. This CDR3 contains 17 residues. The CDR3 DNA reads as TGTGCCAGCTCACCCACACAGGTGAAAAGCTCTGGAAACACCATATATTTT. This gives the protein CASSPTQVKSSGNTIYF.

The chain has TRBV7-9 and TRBJ2-7; D gene unclear. Germline V gene data show CDR1 as SEHNR and CDR2 as FQNEAQ (reference sequence). Trimming took 2 bases from V and 2 from J, leaving 10 bases between them. The CDR3 is 14 amino acids. As DNA, the CDR3 is TGTGCCAGCAGCTTATATACACAACCCTACGAGCAGTACTTC. Protein sequence: CASSLYTQPYEQYF.

The chain is built from TRBV4-1 and TRBJ2-5; D possibly corresponds to TRBD2 (5 bases). CDR3 size: 16 residues. Germline CDR1 and CDR2: MGHRA and YSYEKL. V was pared by 3 bases and J by 5 bases, with 19 bases between. CDR3 nucleotides: TGCGCCAGCAGCCATCTAGCCGGATCGCCCAGGGAGACCCAGTACTTC. This codes for CASSHLAGSPRETQYF.

The J gene is TRBJ1-2, the V gene TRBV19; TRBD1 aligns across 7 bases. Germline CDR1 LNHDA, CDR2 SQIVND (reference sequence). Losses at the gene ends were 5 bases for V and 0 bases for J; bases not matched to a gene: 6. This CDR3 has 15 amino acids. DNA of the CDR3: TGTGCCAGTAGTTCTAACAGGGGAGCTAACTATGGCTACACCTTC. Residues: CASSSNRGANYGYTF. The full variable domain, with the rest looked up from reference TRBV19 and TRBJ1-2, is DGGITQSPKYLFRKEGQNVTLSCEQNLNHDAMYWYRQDPGQGLRLIYYSQIVNDFQKGDIAEGYSVSREKKESFPLTVTSAQKNPTAFYLCASSSNRGANYGYTFGSGTRLTVV.

In the case of this clone: Other nucleotide sequences from this sample produce the same CDR3. The chain couples TRBV27 to TRBJ2-1, with D uncertain. The CDR3 runs 11 residues. V was trimmed by 4 bases and J by 7 bases, leaving 5 bases between them. Germline V gene data show CDR1 as MNHEY and CDR2 as SMNVEV (reference sequence). Here the CDR3 reads CASSWFNEQFF. The DNA for the CDR3 is TGTGCCAGCAGTTGGTTTAATGAGCAGTTCTTC.